This is a list of T cell receptor beta chains from one sample in a study of technical replicates of blood from four donors. Profiling relied on immunoSEQ multiplex PCR, and the TCRdb table lists in-frame clones only, not all of them. Of 10,000 to 15,000 clones in the sample, about four fifths were seen once. The material sequenced was PBMCs. The receptors shown here come from a human donor in good health. Each CDR3 is given with its conserved first and last residue. A D gene is named only where the DNA matches it firmly. Clone size is shown for a subset of rows, as once, few, many or a class of expanded clone.

j_call clone_size cdr3_length d_call v_call cdr3_aa cdr3_nt
TRBJ2-4 - 16 TRBD2 TRBV7-9 CASSARLAGALNIQYF TGTGCCAGCAGCGCCAGACTAGCGGGAGCTTTAAACATTCAGTACTTC
TRBJ2-1 - 16 TRBD2 TRBV7-2 CASSSFSGRAHNEQFF TGTGCCAGCAGCTCCTTTAGCGGGAGGGCCCACAATGAGCAGTTCTTC
TRBJ2-7 few 14 TRBD2 TRBV5-1 CASSLLAGPNEQYF TGCGCCAGCAGCTTACTAGCGGGCCCAAACGAGCAGTACTTC
TRBJ2-2 - 15 TRBD2 TRBV29-1 CSVSLAGPVTGELFF TGCAGCGTTTCACTAGCGGGACCTGTCACCGGGGAGCTGTTTTTT
TRBJ1-5 - 15 - TRBV7-8 CASSLAGGVNQPQHF TGTGCCAGCAGCTTAGCGGGGGGGGTAAATCAGCCCCAGCATTTT
TRBJ2-3 - 12 - TRBV2 CASCGNTDTQYF TGTGCCAGCTGCGGGAACACAGATACGCAGTATTTT
TRBJ2-5 - 13 TRBD2 TRBV7-3 CASSYREGETQYF TGTGCCAGCAGCTACCGGGAGGGGGAGACCCAGTACTTC
TRBJ2-3 once 16 TRBD2 TRBV19 CASTSGRGTSTDTQYF TGTGCCAGTACAAGCGGGAGGGGGACCAGCACAGATACGCAGTATTTT
TRBJ2-1 - 15 - TRBV4-2 CASSWGTSPYNEQFF TGTGCCAGCAGCTGGGGTACTAGCCCCTACAATGAGCAGTTCTTC
TRBJ2-5 - 18 TRBD2 TRBV15 CATSRELAGGRFRETQYF TGTGCCACCAGCAGAGAGCTAGCGGGAGGGCGATTTCGGGAGACCCAGTACTTC
TRBJ1-1 - 16 TRBD1 TRBV27 CASSSPGTGGDTEAFF TGTGCCAGCAGTTCCCCCGGGACAGGGGGGGACACTGAAGCTTTCTTT
TRBJ2-3 - 14 - TRBV6-1 CASSETNPGDTQYF TGTGCCAGCAGTGAAACGAACCCAGGGGATACGCAGTATTTT
TRBJ2-7 - 12 - TRBV2 CASSPSDTEQYF TGTGCCAGCAGTCCGTCAGATACCGAACAGTACTTC
TRBJ2-1 - 15 - TRBV7-2 CASSSGVANNNEQFF TGTGCCAGCAGCTCCGGGGTAGCGAATAACAATGAGCAGTTCTTC
TRBJ2-3 - 16 - TRBV13 CASSPRGGQFTDTQYF TGTGCCAGCAGCCCGAGGGGTGGACAGTTCACAGATACGCAGTATTTT
TRBJ2-7 few 16 TRBD2 TRBV27 CASSLMGGTSVYEQYF TGTGCCAGCAGTTTAATGGGGGGGACTAGTGTTTACGAGCAGTACTTC
TRBJ2-2 - 15 - TRBV5-1 CASSLAEAHTGELFF TGCGCCAGCAGCTTGGCGGAGGCGCACACCGGGGAGCTGTTTTTT
TRBJ2-5 - 14 - TRBV7-9 CASTPLAYQETQYF TGTGCCAGCACCCCTCTAGCTTATCAAGAGACCCAGTACTTC
TRBJ1-5 - 16 - TRBV27 CASSHSVTGLDQPQHF TGTGCCAGCAGCCACAGCGTTACAGGGCTAGATCAGCCCCAGCATTTT